The present entry profiles one TCR beta chain with its context. Recovered status in Cohort 3 required two negative PCRs, clearance, or symptom resolution. This CDR3 has 14 amino acids. The germline CDR1 and CDR2 sequences are SQVTM and ANQGSEA. Trimming removed 8 bases from V and 2 bases from J, with 16 bases in between. The data were taken from a study of blood T cell repertoires in COVID-19. Libraries were prepared by immunoSEQ multiplex PCR; TCRdb keeps only in-frame clonotypes and omits some of them. The repertoire has more than 400,000 clones, roughly 87% of them found once; the top ten carry under 0.75%.

Material: PBMCs or T cells enriched from blood (not recorded which). The sequence was collected from a woman under 30 who had recovered from COVID-19. The genes are TRBV29-1 and TRBJ2-1; D is possibly TRBD2 (7 bases). The CDR3 protein is CSFWGGAPYNEQFF. The DNA for the CDR3 is TGCAGCTTCTGGGGGGGGGCCCCCTACAATGAGCAGTTCTTC.